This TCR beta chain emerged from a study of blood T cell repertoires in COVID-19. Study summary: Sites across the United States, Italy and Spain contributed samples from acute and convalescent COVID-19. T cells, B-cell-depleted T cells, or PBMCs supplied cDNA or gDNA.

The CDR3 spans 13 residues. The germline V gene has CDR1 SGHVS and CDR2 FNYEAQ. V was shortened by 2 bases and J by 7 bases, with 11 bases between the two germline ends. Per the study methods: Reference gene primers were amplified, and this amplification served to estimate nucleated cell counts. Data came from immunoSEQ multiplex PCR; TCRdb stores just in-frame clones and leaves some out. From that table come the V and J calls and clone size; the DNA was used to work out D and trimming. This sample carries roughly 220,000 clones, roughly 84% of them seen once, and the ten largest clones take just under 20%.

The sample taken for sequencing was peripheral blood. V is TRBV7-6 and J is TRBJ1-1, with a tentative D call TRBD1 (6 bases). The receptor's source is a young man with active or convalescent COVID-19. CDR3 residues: CASSLKEGGEAFF. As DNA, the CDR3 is TGTGCCAGCAGCTTAAAGGAAGGGGGTGAAGCTTTCTTT.